The 11 T cell receptor beta chains given below trace back to one sample, sequenced in a study of shared clonotypes between healthy human individuals. Profiled with immunoSEQ multiplex PCR; TCRdb holds only in-frame clones, not every one. The sample carries over 400,000 clones, approximately 94% recorded once. Sequenced sample: naive CD4+ T cells sorted from blood. The sample's subset: CD45RA+ positively selected. These receptors all stem from a woman in her 30s in good health.

The chain couples TRBV5-6 to TRBJ2-7, with 10 positions matching TRBD2. V was clipped by 4 bases and J by 1 base; unmatched bases: 5. The CDR3 spans 15 residues. The V gene's germline CDR1 is SGHDT and CDR2 YYEEEE. The CDR3 nucleotides read TGTGCCAGCAGCACACCGGGACTAGCGTCCTACGAGCAGTACTTC. It encodes CASSTPGLASYEQYF.

V usage is TRBV6-5 and J usage is TRBJ1-5; D uncertain. Trimming removed 4 bases at V and 0 bases at J, with 4 bases between. There are 13 residues in the CDR3. Germline V CDR1 and CDR2: MNHEY, SVGAGI. The CDR3 reads CASSLLSNQPQHF. The CDR3 nucleotides are TGTGCCAGCAGTTTACTTAGCAATCAGCCCCAGCATTTT.

V gene TRBV28 combines with J gene TRBJ2-7; TRBD1 or TRBD2 may be the D gene (7 bases each). CDR1 and CDR2 from the germline V gene are MDHEN and SYDVKM. V lost 5 bases and J lost 0, with 14 bases in between. This CDR3 has 15 residues. CDR3 protein: CASSQGGTDSYEQYF. CDR3 DNA sequence: TGTGCCAGCAGTCAGGGAGGGACAGACTCCTACGAGCAGTACTTC. The entire variable domain, with the rest obtained from reference TRBV28 and TRBJ2-7, is as follows: DVKVTQSSRYLVKRTGEKVFLECVQDMDHENMFWYRQDPGLGLRLIYFSYDVKMKEKGDIPEGYSVSREKKERFSLILESASTNQTSMYLCASSQGGTDSYEQYFGPGTRLTVT.

The chain carries TRBV19 and TRBJ2-3; 7 bases are a match to TRBD2. This CDR3 region has 17 residues. Germline-derived CDR1 and CDR2 are LNHDA and SQIVND (reference sequence). J was trimmed by 4 bases and V by 8 bases; bases with no gene match: 18. CDR3 coding DNA: TGTGCCAGTCGGACCGGCGGTAGCGGGTTTTATTCAGATACGCAGTATTTT. As protein: CASRTGGSGFYSDTQYF. The full variable domain, in which reference TRBV19 and TRBJ2-3 provide the parts outside the CDR3, is DGGITQSPKYLFRKEGQNVTLSCEQNLNHDAMYWYRQDPGQGLRLIYYSQIVNDFQKGDIAEGYSVSREKKESFPLTVTSAQKNPTAFYLCASRTGGSGFYSDTQYFGPGTRLTVL.

CDR3 sequence (DNA): TGTGCCAGCCGGTCCGGGACAGTCTATGGCTACACCTTC. This encodes CASRSGTVYGYTF. The chain carries TRBV27 and TRBJ1-2, with 7 bases that match TRBD1. This CDR3 spans 13 amino acids. Germline lookup yields CDR1 MNHEY and CDR2 SMNVEV (reference sequence). J lost 4 bases, V lost 8 bases, and 7 bases had no gene match.

This rearrangement joins TRBV28 to TRBJ2-5; 9 bases map to TRBD2. Gene TRBJ2-7 matches the end of the DNA better, so the J call may be wrong. The CDR3 runs 16 residues. Per germline, CDR1 MDHEN and CDR2 SYDVKM. CDR3: CASRGGLAGTFYEQYF. The CDR3 bases are TGTGCCAGCAGGGGGGGCCTAGCGGGGACATTCTACGAGCAGTACTTC.

The J gene is TRBJ2-3, the V gene TRBV19; D is unresolved. This CDR3 is built from 14 residues. V was cut by 2 bases and J by 6 bases, with 12 bases left in between. The V gene's germline CDR1 is LNHDA and CDR2 SQIVND (reference sequence). The CDR3 DNA is TGTGCCAGTAGTATAAAGGTTTCATTGGATACGCAGTATTTT. Its translation: CASSIKVSLDTQYF.

The chain employs TRBV6-9 and TRBJ2-6, with D perhaps TRBD2 (5 bases). V was pared by 5 bases and J by 5 bases, with 22 bases between. The germline gives CDR1 MNHGY, CDR2 SVAAGI. The CDR3 is 18 residues long. Written as DNA, the CDR3 is TGTGCCAGCAGTAGTAGCGACTTACGACAAAGTCGGGCCAACGTCCTGACTTTC. Translating it yields CASSSSDLRQSRANVLTF.

This chain joins TRBV5-4 and TRBJ1-2; D remains ambiguous. The CDR3 is 14 amino acids. V gave up 1 base and J gave up 7 bases, with 14 bases separating them. Germline V gives CDR1 SGHNT, CDR2 YYREEE (reference sequence). The CDR3: CASSLPGPRVGYTF. CDR3 nucleotides: TGTGCCAGCAGCTTGCCGGGCCCAAGGGTTGGCTACACCTTC.

The rearrangement uses TRBV9 and TRBJ2-5, with TRBD2 matching over 10 bases. Germline CDR1 is SGDLS and CDR2 is YYNGEE. The CDR3 sequence is 17 residues long. The V and J ends lost 0 bases and 5 bases, in that order; junction bases with no gene match: 10. This CDR3 is CASSVGGAGGARETQYF. In nucleotides, the CDR3 is TGTGCCAGCAGCGTAGGAGGAGCGGGAGGGGCCCGGGAGACCCAGTACTTC.

This chain links TRBV6-5 with TRBJ2-1; 8 bases are shared with TRBD2. The V segment lost 5 bases and the J segment 0 bases; nucleotides outside the gene matches: 0. This CDR3 contains 14 residues. Per the germline V gene, CDR1 is MNHEY and CDR2 is SVGAGI. The CDR3 DNA sequence: TGTGCCAGCAGTAGCGGGAGCTCCTACAATGAGCAGTTCTTC. This sequence encodes CASSSGSSYNEQFF.